These 28 T cell receptor beta chains originate from one sample sequenced in a study of shared clonotypes between healthy human individuals. The assay was immunoSEQ multiplex PCR, and TCRdb's table has in-frame clones only and misses some. The sample holds around 2.1 million clones, roughly 91% seen once. In the naive CD8 group, cells lacked CD45RO and were positively selected for CCR7, so terminally differentiated effector memory CD45RA+ cells were left out. Sequences were obtained from naive CD8+ T cells from PBMCs. Source of these receptors: a man between 18 and 35 years old in good health. Some clones in this sample may be carry-over from other donors' samples.

The rearrangement links TRBV6-1 to TRBJ2-7; D remains unclear. V lost 3 bases, J lost 7 bases, and 10 bases lay in between. The CDR3 is 12 residues long. CDR1 and CDR2 from the germline V gene are MNHNS and SASEGT. CDR3 in DNA: TGTGCCAGCAGTGATATAGGAGAGGAGCAGTACTTC. Amino acids: CASSDIGEEQYF.

The chain employs TRBV4-3 and TRBJ2-7; 13 nucleotides match TRBD2. This CDR3 spans 18 amino acids. V gave up 8 bases and J gave up 3 bases; unmatched junction bases: 16. Germline V gives CDR1 LGHNA, CDR2 YSLEER. The DNA of the CDR3 is TGCGCCAGCCAACTAGCGGGAGGGAGAAGCACTCCTAACTACGAGCAGTACTTC. It specifies CASQLAGGRSTPNYEQYF.

CDR3 bases: TGTGCCAGCAGCTTAGGGGAATGGGAGGGCTACGAGCAGTACTTC. Amino acid sequence: CASSLGEWEGYEQYF. V and J are TRBV7-6 and TRBJ2-7; 7 positions agree with TRBD2. There are 15 residues in the CDR3. V lost 1 base, J lost 3 bases, and 6 bases stayed unmatched. Germline CDR1 reads SGHVS; CDR2 reads FNYEAQ. The full variable domain, in which reference TRBV7-6 and TRBJ2-7 provide the parts outside the CDR3, is GAGVSQSPRYKVTKRGQDVALRCDPISGHVSLYWYRQALGQGPEFLTYFNYEAQQDKSGLPNDRFSAERPEGSISTLTIQRTEQRDSAMYRCASSLGEWEGYEQYFGPGTRLTVT.

The V and J genes are TRBV28 and TRBJ2-4; possible D gene TRBD2, 5 bases. Germline loops: CDR1 MDHEN, CDR2 SYDVKM. Deletions cut 2 bases from V and 6 bases from J, with 8 bases between. The CDR3 length is 13 residues. CDR3 in DNA: TGTGCCAGCAGTTTAGGCGAGGGAAACATTCAGTACTTC. Translation gives CASSLGEGNIQYF. Full variable domain (rest looked up from reference TRBV28 and TRBJ2-4): DVKVTQSSRYLVKRTGEKVFLECVQDMDHENMFWYRQDPGLGLRLIYFSYDVKMKEKGDIPEGYSVSREKKERFSLILESASTNQTSMYLCASSLGEGNIQYFGAGTRLSVL.

The rearrangement links TRBV9 to TRBJ1-1; D is possibly TRBD1 (6 bases). V shed 5 bases and J shed 0 bases, with 11 bases lying between them. There are 14 residues in the CDR3. Germline assignment: CDR1 SGDLS and CDR2 YYNGEE. CDR3 DNA: TGTGCCAGCAGTGACGGACAGATGAACACTGAAGCTTTCTTT. Its translation is CASSDGQMNTEAFF.

The chain links TRBV19 to TRBJ1-5; D remains ambiguous. The CDR3 has 12 amino acids. CDR1 LNHDA and CDR2 SQIVND come from the germline V gene (reference sequence). Trimming removed 4 bases at V and 8 bases at J, with 9 bases between. CDR3 residues: CASSTAPEPQHF. The CDR3 nucleotides are TGTGCCAGTAGTACGGCGCCCGAGCCCCAGCATTTT.

The chain links TRBV7-8 to TRBJ2-1, with D possibly TRBD1 on 5 matching bases. Trimming took off 1 base at V and 7 bases at J, with 14 bases between the two ends. The CDR3 runs to 15 residues. CDR1 is SGHVS and CDR2 is FQNEAQ in the germline V gene. The CDR3: CASSLDQGRLNEQFF. The CDR3 DNA follows: TGTGCCAGCAGCTTAGACCAGGGTAGGTTGAATGAGCAGTTCTTC.

This clone was seen more than once but under ten times. The chain couples TRBV2 to TRBJ1-4; the D gene is possibly TRBD1 (5 bases). The ends were cut back, 6 bases at V and 4 bases at J, with 15 bases in the middle. The germline gives CDR1 SNHLY, CDR2 FYNNEI. CDR3 size: 15 residues. This CDR3 is CASRPDLGLNEKLFF. The CDR3 DNA sequence: TGTGCCAGCAGGCCCGATCTGGGACTTAATGAAAAACTGTTTTTT.

The chain is built from TRBV6-6 and TRBJ2-1, with 11 bases that match TRBD2. CDR3 length equals 15 residues. Germline V lookup: CDR1 MNHNY, CDR2 SVGAGI (reference sequence). The V and J ends lost 1 base and 8 bases, in that order; junction bases with no gene match: 4. The CDR3 here is CASSYLLAGVHEQFF. The CDR3 bases are TGTGCCAGCAGTTACTTACTAGCGGGAGTTCATGAGCAGTTCTTC.

This clone appeared a single time. The chain links TRBV5-8 to TRBJ1-4; no clear D. The V and J ends lost 1 base and 2 bases respectively, with 6 bases between them. Germline loops: CDR1 SGHTS, CDR2 YDEGEE. The CDR3 runs to 14 residues. The CDR3 sequence is CASSLRLTNEKLFF. As DNA, the CDR3 is TGTGCCAGCAGCTTGCGTCTGACTAATGAAAAACTGTTTTTT. The variable domain in full, completed from reference TRBV5-8 and TRBJ1-4, reads EAGVTQSPTHLIKTRGQQATLRCSPISGHTSVYWYQQALGLGLQFLLWYDEGEERNRGNFPPRFSGRQFPNYSSELNVNALELEDSALYLCASSLRLTNEKLFFGSGTQLSVL.

Note on this clone: This may be a read error, as it is one base from a much larger clone. Other DNA sequences in the same sample also yield this CDR3. J is TRBJ1-1 and V is TRBV11-2; D is possibly TRBD1 (5 bases). The CDR3 runs 13 residues. CDR1 SGHAT and CDR2 FQNNGV come from the germline V gene. V lost 1 base and J 3 bases, leaving 6 bases between the germline ends. CDR3: CASSLGGDTEAFF. The CDR3 coding sequence is TGTGCCAGCAGCTTAGGGGGGGACACTGAAGCTTTCTTT.

The rearrangement joins TRBV7-2 to TRBJ2-7, with D unclear. Trimming took 11 bases from V and 2 from J, leaving 13 bases between them. The CDR3 totals 12 residues. Germline CDR1 is SGHTA and CDR2 is FQGNSA. The CDR3 DNA reads as TGTGCCTCCCTGAGAGACCCCTACGAGCAGTACTTC. This translates into CASLRDPYEQYF. Combining the CDR3 with reference TRBV7-2 and TRBJ2-7 gives the whole variable domain GAGVSQSPSNKVTEKGKDVELRCDPISGHTALYWYRQSLGQGLEFLIYFQGNSAPDKSGLPSDRFSAERTGGSVSTLTIQRTQQEDSAVYLCASLRDPYEQYFGPGTRLTVT.

J is TRBJ1-1 and V is TRBV6-5, with a weak D call TRBD1 (5 bases). V was clipped by 2 bases and J by 5 bases, with 6 bases between them. The length of the CDR3 is 12 residues. CDR1 and CDR2 (germline): MNHEY, SVGAGI. As DNA, the CDR3 is TGTGCCAGCAGTTACGGGGCAACTGAAGCTTTCTTT. As protein: CASSYGATEAFF.

The chain links TRBV7-2 to TRBJ2-1; 9 bases fit TRBD2. The CDR3 runs to 17 residues. The V and J ends lost 3 bases and 2 bases, in that order; junction bases with no gene match: 8. Germline CDR1 SGHTA, CDR2 FQGNSA. The CDR3 bases are TGTGCCAGCAGCTTTCCCCTTAGCGGGAGTACCTACAATGAGCAGTTCTTC. Translating it yields CASSFPLSGSTYNEQFF. Full variable domain (remainder filled in from reference TRBV7-2 and TRBJ2-1): GAGVSQSPSNKVTEKGKDVELRCDPISGHTALYWYRQSLGQGLEFLIYFQGNSAPDKSGLPSDRFSAERTGGSVSTLTIQRTQQEDSAVYLCASSFPLSGSTYNEQFFGPGTRLTVL.

This chain connects TRBV5-1 to TRBJ2-7; D may be TRBD1 (5 bases). The ends were cut back, 2 bases at V and 0 bases at J, with 18 bases in the middle. There are 17 residues in the CDR3. Germline V gives CDR1 SGHRS, CDR2 YFSETQ. The CDR3 region is CASSFWTPKTNSYEQYF. In DNA form, the CDR3 reads TGCGCCAGCAGCTTTTGGACACCTAAGACCAACTCCTACGAGCAGTACTTC. The full variable domain, its missing parts supplied by reference TRBV5-1 and TRBJ2-7, is KAGVTQTPRYLIKTRGQQVTLSCSPISGHRSVSWYQQTPGQGLQFLFEYFSETQRNKGNFPGRFSGRQFSNSRSEMNVSTLELGDSALYLCASSFWTPKTNSYEQYFGPGTRLTVT.

This chain links TRBV10-1 with TRBJ2-7, with 8 nucleotides matching TRBD1. The CDR3 is 15 amino acids. Germline V gene lookup returns CDR1 WNHNN and CDR2 SYGVQD (reference sequence). V shed 0 bases and J 2 bases; nucleotides not matched to a gene: 3. Written as DNA, the CDR3 is TGCGCCAGCAGTGAGTCGGGGACAGGACCCTACGAGCAGTACTTC. It yields the protein CASSESGTGPYEQYF.

The chain uses TRBV6-5 and TRBJ2-2, with 8 bases that match TRBD1. The V gene end was trimmed by 4 bases and the J gene end by 8 bases; junction bases not matched to a gene: 9. CDR1 is MNHEY and CDR2 is SVGAGI in the germline V gene. The CDR3 loop spans 15 amino acids. The chain's CDR3 is CASSSLGQGRGELFF. In DNA form, the CDR3 reads TGTGCCAGCAGTTCCCTCGGACAGGGAAGAGGGGAGCTGTTTTTT.

The CDR3 reads CASSPGQVIPLNQPQHF. Written as DNA, the CDR3 is TGTGCCAGCAGCCCGGGACAGGTGATACCCCTAAATCAGCCCCAGCATTTT. The chain is built from TRBV2 and TRBJ1-5; 8 bases are shared with TRBD1. Germline lookup yields CDR1 SNHLY and CDR2 FYNNEI. The CDR3 spans 17 residues. The V and J ends lost 6 bases and 4 bases, in that order; junction bases with no gene match: 14.

This clone occurred once. This specimen includes other DNA sequences encoding the same CDR3. The CDR3: CASSLAGGPPGELFF. For the CDR3, the DNA is TGTGCCAGCAGTTTGGCGGGAGGGCCTCCTGGGGAGCTGTTTTTT. This chain uses TRBV27 with TRBJ2-2; 9 positions agree with TRBD2. The J segment lost 8 bases and the V segment lost 3 bases, leaving 7 bases of the junction unmatched. There are 15 residues in the CDR3. From germline, CDR1 is MNHEY and CDR2 SMNVEV (reference sequence).

The chain recombines TRBV11-2 with TRBJ2-4, with D unclear. The germline V and J ends were trimmed by 0 bases and 3 bases, with 9 bases remaining between them. The germline gives CDR1 SGHAT, CDR2 FQNNGV. The CDR3 totals 15 residues. Here the CDR3 DNA reads TGTGCCAGCAGCTTAGAATTGCAGAGCAAAAACATTCAGTACTTC. This encodes CASSLELQSKNIQYF.

The rearrangement links TRBV10-1 to TRBJ2-3; possibly TRBD2 for D (6 bases). Germline loops: CDR1 WNHNN, CDR2 SYGVQD (reference sequence). V was clipped by 0 bases and J by 2 bases, with 12 bases between them. The length of the CDR3 is 16 residues. CDR3 amino acids: CASSESLAVLTDTQYF. The CDR3 region has the DNA TGCGCCAGCAGTGAGTCGTTAGCGGTACTCACAGATACGCAGTATTTT.

The CDR3 here is CASSHSYEGDTEAFF. In nucleotides, the CDR3 is TGTGCCAGCAGTCATTCATATGAAGGAGACACTGAAGCTTTCTTT. V and J are TRBV27 and TRBJ1-1, with unresolved D. The V end lost 5 bases, the J end lost 3 bases, and 16 bases lay between the germline ends. The germline CDR1 and CDR2 sequences are MNHEY and SMNVEV (reference sequence). The CDR3 length is 15 residues.

J is TRBJ1-4 and V is TRBV9, with 11 bases matching TRBD1. The CDR3 is 17 residues long. V lost 3 bases to trimming and J lost 4 bases; unmatched junction nucleotides: 8. Germline CDR1 reads SGDLS; CDR2 reads YYNGEE. The CDR3 loop reads CASSATGTGGINEKLFF. In DNA form, the CDR3 reads TGTGCCAGCAGCGCGACCGGGACAGGGGGTATTAATGAAAAACTGTTTTTT.

J is TRBJ2-7 and V is TRBV30, with D perhaps matching TRBD1 (6 bases). The CDR3 covers 13 residues. The V end lost 3 bases, the J end lost 5 bases, and 14 bases lay between the germline ends. Germline CDR1 and CDR2: GTSNPN and SVGIG (reference sequence). The CDR3: CAWSRQAGDEQYF. CDR3 DNA: TGTGCCTGGAGCCGACAGGCGGGCGACGAGCAGTACTTC.

In this sample, this clone turned up once. The genes are TRBV4-3 and TRBJ2-7, with D perhaps matching TRBD2 (5 bases). V lost 1 base, J lost 0 bases, and 7 bases lay in between. CDR3 size: 14 residues. CDR1 and CDR2 (germline): LGHNA, YSLEER. The CDR3 bases are TGCGCCAGCAGCCAAGCTCGGGGCTCCTACGAGCAGTACTTC. Protein sequence: CASSQARGSYEQYF.

V and J are TRBV28 and TRBJ2-7; D gene uncertain. Germline CDR1 is MDHEN and CDR2 is SYDVKM. The CDR3 runs to 12 residues. V was cut by 5 bases and J by 3 bases, with 8 bases left in between. The CDR3 DNA reads TGTGCCAGCAGTCTCGTTTACTACGAGCAGTACTTC. Protein sequence: CASSLVYYEQYF.

The chain combines TRBV5-1 with TRBJ1-2; D unresolved. Germline lookup yields CDR1 SGHRS and CDR2 YFSETQ. Trimming pared 4 bases from V and 5 bases from J, leaving 12 bases between. This CDR3 is built from 13 residues. CDR3 loop: CASSLGFRYGYTF. CDR3 coding DNA: TGCGCCAGCAGCCTAGGCTTCCGTTATGGCTACACCTTC.

V gene TRBV5-1 combines with J gene TRBJ2-5, with 7 bases that match TRBD1. CDR1 SGHRS and CDR2 YFSETQ come from the germline V gene. The CDR3 is 14 residues long. Losses at the gene ends were 4 bases for V and 2 bases for J; bases not matched to a gene: 5. The CDR3 protein is CASSGPGQQETQYF. CDR3 coding DNA: TGCGCCAGCAGCGGACCGGGACAGCAAGAGACCCAGTACTTC.